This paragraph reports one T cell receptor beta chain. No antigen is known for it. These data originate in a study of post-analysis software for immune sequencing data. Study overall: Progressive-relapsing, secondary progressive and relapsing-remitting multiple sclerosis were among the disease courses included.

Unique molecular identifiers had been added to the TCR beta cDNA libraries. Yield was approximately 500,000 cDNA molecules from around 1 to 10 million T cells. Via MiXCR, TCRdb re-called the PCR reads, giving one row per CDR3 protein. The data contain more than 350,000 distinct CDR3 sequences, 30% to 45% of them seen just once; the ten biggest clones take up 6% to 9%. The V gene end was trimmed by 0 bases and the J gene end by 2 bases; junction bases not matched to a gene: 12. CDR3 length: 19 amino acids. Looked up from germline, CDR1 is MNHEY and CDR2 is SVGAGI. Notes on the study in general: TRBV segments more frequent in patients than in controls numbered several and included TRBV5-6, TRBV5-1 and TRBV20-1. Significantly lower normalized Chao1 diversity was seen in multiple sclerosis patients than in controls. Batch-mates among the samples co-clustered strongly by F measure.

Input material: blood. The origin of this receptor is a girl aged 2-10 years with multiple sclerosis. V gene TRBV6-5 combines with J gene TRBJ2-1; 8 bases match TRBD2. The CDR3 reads CASSYSVESGGRAYNEQFF. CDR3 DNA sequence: TGTGCCAGCAGTTACTCAGTAGAAAGCGGGGGTAGAGCCTACAATGAGCAGTTCTTC.